A selection of T cell receptor beta chains follows, all from one sample in a study of T cell changes during pregnancy in multiple sclerosis. Measured with immunoSEQ multiplex PCR; TCRdb has only the in-frame clones, and not every one. The sample has roughly 32,000 clones, around 92% seen once. Source: CD8+ T cells from peripheral blood mononuclear cells, taken in the second trimester of pregnancy. All receptors derive from a female donor in good health, enrolled as a control in a pregnancy study. The CDR3 runs from the conserved cysteine through the conserved F or W. D genes are given only for firm matches. Size values are once, few and many counts, or a class for expanded clones, and some rows have none.

len: 12
j_gene: TRBJ1-1
v_gene: TRBV2
d_gene: .
abundance: .
CDR3aa: CASSEPGTEAFF
CDR3nt: TGTGCCAGCAGTGAACCGGGGACTGAAGCTTTCTTT

len: 14
j_gene: TRBJ2-7
v_gene: TRBV27
d_gene: TRBD1
abundance: .
CDR3aa: CASSGTGISYEQYF
CDR3nt: TGTGCCAGCTCCGGGACAGGGATATCCTACGAGCAGTACTTC

len: 14
j_gene: TRBJ1-1
v_gene: TRBV6-6
d_gene: .
abundance: .
CDR3aa: CASSYSAGDTEAFF
CDR3nt: TGTGCCAGCAGTTACTCTGCGGGGGACACTGAAGCTTTCTTT

len: 13
j_gene: TRBJ1-1
v_gene: TRBV7-2
d_gene: TRBD1
abundance: .
CDR3aa: CASSYRGRTEAFF
CDR3nt: TGTGCCAGCAGCTACAGGGGGAGGACTGAAGCTTTCTTT

len: 11
j_gene: TRBJ2-3
v_gene: TRBV5-1
d_gene: .
abundance: once
CDR3aa: CASRRTDTQYF
CDR3nt: TGCGCCAGCAGGAGGACAGATACGCAGTATTTT

len: 16
j_gene: TRBJ1-2
v_gene: TRBV4-3
d_gene: .
abundance: .
CDR3aa: CASSQVTLGGLGGYTF
CDR3nt: TGCGCCAGCAGCCAAGTAACATTGGGGGGTCTTGGTGGCTACACCTTC

len: 18
j_gene: TRBJ2-3
v_gene: TRBV7-2
d_gene: .
abundance: .
CDR3aa: CASSQIPFSMTGGDTQYF
CDR3nt: TGTGCCAGCAGCCAGATCCCGTTTAGTATGACAGGCGGGGATACGCAGTATTTT

len: 15
j_gene: TRBJ2-3
v_gene: TRBV6-1
d_gene: TRBD2
abundance: .
CDR3aa: CASSETSGGADTQYF
CDR3nt: TGTGCCAGCAGTGAAACTAGCGGGGGGGCAGATACGCAGTATTTT

len: 13
j_gene: TRBJ1-5
v_gene: TRBV30
d_gene: .
abundance: .
CDR3aa: CAWDRDTNQPQHF
CDR3nt: TGTGCCTGGGACCGGGACACAAATCAGCCCCAGCATTTT

len: 17
j_gene: TRBJ2-2
v_gene: TRBV19
d_gene: .
abundance: .
CDR3aa: CASKSSPYARDTGELFF
CDR3nt: TGTGCCAGTAAATCAAGTCCCTACGCTAGAGACACCGGGGAGCTGTTTTTT

len: 15
j_gene: TRBJ1-5
v_gene: TRBV2
d_gene: .
abundance: .
CDR3aa: CASRNFDKDNQPQHF
CDR3nt: TGTGCCAGCCGGAATTTTGACAAAGACAATCAGCCCCAGCATTTT

len: 14
j_gene: TRBJ1-2
v_gene: TRBV13
d_gene: TRBD1
abundance: .
CDR3aa: CASSLRQGADGYTF
CDR3nt: TGTGCCAGCAGCTTACGACAGGGGGCAGATGGCTACACCTTC

len: 12
j_gene: TRBJ1-2
v_gene: TRBV30
d_gene: TRBD1
abundance: .
CDR3aa: CACRDREYGYTF
CDR3nt: TGTGCCTGCCGGGACAGGGAATATGGCTACACCTTC

len: 16
j_gene: TRBJ1-2
v_gene: TRBV12-5
d_gene: .
abundance: .
CDR3aa: CASGLDALSVKYGYTF
CDR3nt: TGTGCTAGTGGTTTAGATGCGTTAAGCGTTAAGTATGGCTACACCTTC

len: 15
j_gene: TRBJ2-2
v_gene: TRBV7-9
d_gene: .
abundance: .
CDR3aa: CASSPTGPNTGELFF
CDR3nt: TGTGCCAGCAGCCCTACAGGGCCGAACACCGGGGAGCTGTTTTTT

len: 14
j_gene: TRBJ1-1
v_gene: TRBV7-3
d_gene: .
abundance: .
CDR3aa: CASSPRDKNTEAFF
CDR3nt: TGTGCCAGCAGCCCCCGTGACAAGAACACTGAAGCTTTCTTT